One and the same sample provided the 11 T cell receptor beta chains below, sequenced in a study of blood T cell repertoires in COVID-19. Assay used: immunoSEQ multiplex PCR; TCRdb lists only in-frame clones, some missing. The sample has more than 200,000 clones, around nine tenths seen once. The sample was peripheral blood. These receptors originate from a woman aged 60-75 years with COVID-19, enrolled during active disease.

The CDR3 coding sequence is TGTGCCAGCAGCCAAACAGGGGCGGAAAACAATGAGCAGTTCTTC. Protein sequence: CASSQTGAENNEQFF. The chain couples TRBV3-1 (or the pseudogene TRBV3-2) to TRBJ2-1; 7 positions match TRBD1. CDR1 and CDR2 (germline): LGHDT, YNNKEL (reference sequence). This CDR3 is built from 15 residues. J was trimmed by 5 bases and V by 2 bases; bases with no gene match: 6.

The chain carries TRBV6-6 and TRBJ2-1; 9 nucleotides line up with TRBD1. The CDR3 length is 15 residues. Trimming removed 4 bases from V and 3 bases from J; junction bases left unmatched: 4. The germline CDR1 and CDR2 sequences are MNHNY and SVGAGI (reference sequence). The CDR3 protein is CASSLMDRGYNEQFF. The CDR3 DNA follows: TGTGCCAGCAGTTTAATGGACAGGGGCTACAATGAGCAGTTCTTC.

V usage is TRBV30 and J usage is TRBJ2-6, with 9 bases aligning to TRBD1. The germline V gene has CDR1 GTSNPN and CDR2 SVGIG (reference sequence). CDR3 length equals 16 residues. V lost 3 bases and J lost 2; bases outside the gene matches: 5. The CDR3: CAWSVTGGTGANVLTF. The CDR3 bases are TGTGCCTGGAGCGTTACAGGGGGCACTGGGGCCAACGTCCTGACTTTC. Together with reference TRBV30 and TRBJ2-6, the CDR3 gives the full variable domain: SQTIHQWPATLVQPVGSPLSLECTVEGTSNPNLYWYRQAAGRGLQLLFYSVGIGQISSEVPQNLSASRPQDRQFILSSKKLLLSDSGFYLCAWSVTGGTGANVLTFGAGSRLTVL.

This clone was seen a single time. The rearrangement joins TRBV30 to TRBJ2-3, with a possible D match to TRBD2 (5 bases). V was shortened by 7 bases and J by 2 bases, with 13 bases between the two germline ends. CDR1 is GTSNPN, CDR2 SVGIG, per germline (reference sequence). The CDR3 extends over 13 amino acids. Here the CDR3 DNA reads TGTGCCTCGAGGAGCGGAATCACAGATACGCAGTATTTT. Its protein product is CASRSGITDTQYF. Full variable domain (missing parts from reference TRBV30 and TRBJ2-3): SQTIHQWPATLVQPVGSPLSLECTVEGTSNPNLYWYRQAAGRGLQLLFYSVGIGQISSEVPQNLSASRPQDRQFILSSKKLLLSDSGFYLCASRSGITDTQYFGPGTRLTVL.

The CDR3 spells CASSQQGMNTEAFF. The CDR3 DNA reads as TGTGCCAGCAGCCAGCAGGGGATGAACACTGAAGCTTTCTTT. The V and J genes are TRBV11-3 and TRBJ1-1; D possibly corresponds to TRBD1 (6 bases). Trimming left V 5 bases short and J 0 bases short, with 10 bases between. The V gene's germline CDR1 is SGHNT and CDR2 YENEEA. The CDR3 is made up of 14 amino acids.

The chain employs TRBV7-9 and TRBJ1-1, with 7 bases identical to TRBD1. CDR3 size: 15 residues. After removal of 4 bases from V and 0 bases from J, the junction contained 5 bases not matched to a gene. CDR1 is SEHNR and CDR2 is FQNEAQ in the germline V gene (reference sequence). The DNA for the CDR3 is TGTGCCAGCAGCTCTCGACAGGGTATGAACACTGAAGCTTTCTTT. Translating it yields CASSSRQGMNTEAFF.

The rearrangement links TRBV4-2 to TRBJ2-3; 13 bases map to TRBD2. The CDR3 runs to 16 residues. Germline CDR1 LGHNA, CDR2 YNFKEQ. V gave up 4 bases and J gave up 6 bases; unmatched junction bases: 7. Written as DNA, the CDR3 is TGTGCCAGCAGCCGAACAGGACTAGCGGGAGAGGATACGCAGTATTTT. This gives the protein CASSRTGLAGEDTQYF.

This clone was picked up a small number of times. The V call is TRBV14, the J call TRBJ1-2; 7 bases map to TRBD1. The CDR3 length is 13 residues. The V and J ends lost 6 bases and 4 bases, in that order; junction bases with no gene match: 5. Germline V CDR1 and CDR2: SGHDN, FVKESK. The CDR3 is CASSLRDSYGYTF. CDR3 in DNA: TGTGCCAGCAGTCTTAGGGACAGCTATGGCTACACCTTC.

The V call is TRBV28, the J call TRBJ1-1; a weak D match, TRBD1 (5 bases). Germline V CDR1 and CDR2: MDHEN, SYDVKM. The CDR3 length is 14 residues. The germline V and J ends were trimmed by 1 base and 5 bases, with 11 bases remaining between them. The CDR3 DNA sequence: TGTGCCAGCAGTTTATTCTTGGGGGGGACTGAAGCTTTCTTT. Protein product: CASSLFLGGTEAFF.

This clone was detected only once. The rearrangement uses TRBV7-2 and TRBJ2-1, with 10 bases fitting TRBD2. J gave up 3 bases and V 1 base, and 6 bases lay outside the gene matches. There are 17 residues in the CDR3. Germline V lookup: CDR1 SGHTA, CDR2 FQGNSA. In nucleotides, the CDR3 is TGTGCCAGCAGCTTAGTAGCGGGAGGCAATTACTACAATGAGCAGTTCTTC. Its translation: CASSLVAGGNYYNEQFF.

The chain links TRBV19 to TRBJ1-6; weak D call: TRBD1 (5 bases). Germline V CDR1 and CDR2: LNHDA, SQIVND (reference sequence). The CDR3 is 12 residues long. The V end was cut by 7 bases, the J end by 8 bases, with 9 bases between. In DNA form, the CDR3 reads TGTGCCAGTACGGGGGAGGATTCACCCCTCCACTTT. Protein product: CASTGEDSPLHF. Using reference TRBV19 and TRBJ1-6 for the parts outside the CDR3, the full variable domain is DGGITQSPKYLFRKEGQNVTLSCEQNLNHDAMYWYRQDPGQGLRLIYYSQIVNDFQKGDIAEGYSVSREKKESFPLTVTSAQKNPTAFYLCASTGEDSPLHFGNGTRLTVT.